This T cell receptor (beta chain) derives from a study of T-cell memory formation after mild COVID-19. Study-level results: CD4+ contracting clones were mainly CM and EM; CD8+ ones, EMRA. Memory sampled before infection contained some responding clones, suggesting cross-reactive memory joined. Clones shrinking between day 15 and 85 showed a balanced CD4/CD8 split, and those that grew later tilted toward CD4+.

CDR1 is MGHRA, CDR2 YSYEKL, per germline. V lost 0 bases, J lost 8 bases, and 13 bases lay in between. The CDR3 consists of 15 residues. MiXCR was run by TCRdb on the 5' RACE reads, yielding one entry per CDR3 protein. The sample holds some 320,000 distinct CDR3 sequences, about 16% seen once. To note about this clonotype: Its specificity is not known.

The sample was PBMCs or a T cell subset sorted from them (not recorded which). The sequence came from a man between 18 and 35 years old who had mild COVID-19 (a few samples of this study predate the infection). Cell type and time point are not known. This chain links TRBV4-1 with TRBJ1-4; TRBD1 is a possible D gene (6 bases). CDR3 loop: CASSQEGGLEEKLFF. For the CDR3, the DNA is TGCGCCAGCAGCCAAGAGGGGGGGCTGGAGGAAAAACTGTTTTTT.